This T cell receptor (beta chain) derives from a study of T cells in Graves' hyperthyroidism and ophthalmopathy. The source material, RNA transcripts, was used to amplify TCR beta CDR3 regions. First-round RT-PCR with HTBI primers amplified the TCR CDR3 region. One entry per CDR3 protein, called by TCRdb with MiXCR from the multiplex PCR reads. The sample contains fewer than 450,000 distinct CDR3 sequences, about 15% of which appear only once. Germline trimming cut 6 bases from V and 4 bases from J; bases unmatched to any gene: 8. The CDR3 loop spans 16 amino acids. The germline CDR1 and CDR2 sequences are LNHDA and SQIVND (reference sequence).

The chain combines TRBV19 with TRBJ2-2, with 10 positions matching TRBD2. The sequence was obtained from a woman aged 25 to 45 with Graves' hyperthyroidism that later progressed to Graves' ophthalmopathy. The sequenced material came from blood. The CDR3 DNA reads as TGTGCCAGTAGCCCGCTCCTAGCGGGAGTCACCGGGGAGCTGTTTTTT. Its protein is CASSPLLAGVTGELFF.